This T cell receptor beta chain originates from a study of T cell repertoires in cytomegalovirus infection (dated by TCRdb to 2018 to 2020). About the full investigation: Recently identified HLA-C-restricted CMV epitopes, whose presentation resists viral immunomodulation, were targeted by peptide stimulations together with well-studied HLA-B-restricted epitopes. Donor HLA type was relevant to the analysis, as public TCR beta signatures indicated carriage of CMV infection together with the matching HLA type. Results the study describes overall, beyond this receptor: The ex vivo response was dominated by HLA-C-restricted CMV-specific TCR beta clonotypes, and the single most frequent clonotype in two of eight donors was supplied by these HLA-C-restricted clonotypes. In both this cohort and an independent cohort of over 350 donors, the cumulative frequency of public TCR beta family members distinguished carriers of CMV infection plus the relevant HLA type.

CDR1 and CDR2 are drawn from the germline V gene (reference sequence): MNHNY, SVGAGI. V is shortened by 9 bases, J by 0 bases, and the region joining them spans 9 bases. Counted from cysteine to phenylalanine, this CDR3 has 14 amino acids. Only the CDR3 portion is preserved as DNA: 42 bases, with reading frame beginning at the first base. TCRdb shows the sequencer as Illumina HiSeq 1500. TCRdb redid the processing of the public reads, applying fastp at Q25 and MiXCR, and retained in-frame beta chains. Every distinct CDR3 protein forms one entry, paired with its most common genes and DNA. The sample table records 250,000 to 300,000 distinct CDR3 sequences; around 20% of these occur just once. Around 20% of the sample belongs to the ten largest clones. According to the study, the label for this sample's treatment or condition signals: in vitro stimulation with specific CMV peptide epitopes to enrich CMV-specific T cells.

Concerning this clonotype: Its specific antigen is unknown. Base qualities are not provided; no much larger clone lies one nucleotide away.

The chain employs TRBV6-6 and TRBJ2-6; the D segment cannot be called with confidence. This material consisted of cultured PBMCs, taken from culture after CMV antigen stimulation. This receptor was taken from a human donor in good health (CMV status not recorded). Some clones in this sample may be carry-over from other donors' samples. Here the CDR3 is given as CASSGTSGANVLTF. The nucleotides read TGTGCCAGTTCCGGAACCTCTGGGGCCAACGTCCTGACTTTC.